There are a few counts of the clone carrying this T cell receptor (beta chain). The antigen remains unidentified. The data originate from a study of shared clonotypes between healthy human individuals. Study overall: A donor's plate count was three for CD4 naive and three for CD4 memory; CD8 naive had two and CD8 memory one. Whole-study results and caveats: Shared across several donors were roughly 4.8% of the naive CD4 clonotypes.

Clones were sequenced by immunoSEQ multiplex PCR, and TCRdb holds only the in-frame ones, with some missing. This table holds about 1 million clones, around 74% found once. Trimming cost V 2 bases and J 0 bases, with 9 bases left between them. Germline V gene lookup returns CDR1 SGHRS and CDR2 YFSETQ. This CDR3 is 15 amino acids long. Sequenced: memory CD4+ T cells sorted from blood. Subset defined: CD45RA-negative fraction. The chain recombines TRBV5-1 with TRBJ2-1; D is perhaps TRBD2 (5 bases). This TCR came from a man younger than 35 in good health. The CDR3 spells CASSFGDPSYNEQFF. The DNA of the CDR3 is TGCGCCAGCAGCTTCGGGGATCCCTCCTACAATGAGCAGTTCTTC.